Shown below are 24 T cell receptor beta chains from a single sample sequenced in a study of shared clonotypes between healthy human individuals. TCRdb keeps only in-frame clones here, not all; method: immunoSEQ multiplex PCR. The table has 980,000 or so clones, approximately 80% seen once. The source material was memory CD4+ T cells sorted from blood. The subset was: CD45RA-negative fraction. Receptor source: a man between 18 and 29 years old in good health.

CDR3 coding DNA: TGTGCCAGCAGAAAGCGGGCCAGAGATATCCACGAGCAGTACTTC. Amino acid sequence: CASRKRARDIHEQYF. V usage is TRBV7-9 and J usage is TRBJ2-7, with D maybe TRBD2 (6 bases). CDR1 and CDR2 from the germline V gene are SEHNR and FQNEAQ (reference sequence). V lost 6 bases and J lost 5, with 20 bases in between. This CDR3 has 15 residues.

The chain recombines TRBV6-5 with TRBJ1-2; perhaps TRBD1 as D (5 bases). There are 11 residues in the CDR3. Germline V lookup: CDR1 MNHEY, CDR2 SVGAGI. Deletions cut 8 bases from V and 8 bases from J, with 12 bases between. CDR3: CASRDSGGYTF. CDR3 nucleotides: TGTGCCAGCCGGGATTCAGGGGGCTACACCTTC.

The chain employs TRBV10-2 and TRBJ2-7; 7 nucleotides match TRBD2. This CDR3 spans 14 amino acids. Germline-derived CDR1 and CDR2 are WSHSY and SAAADI. V shed 8 bases and J 3 bases; nucleotides not matched to a gene: 10. The CDR3 sequence is CASSWQPGGYEQYF. CDR3 sequence (DNA): TGCGCCAGCTCCTGGCAGCCGGGGGGCTACGAGCAGTACTTC.

The rearrangement uses TRBV14 and TRBJ2-3; TRBD2 aligns across 7 bases. Germline lookup yields CDR1 SGHDN and CDR2 FVKESK. The CDR3 totals 15 residues. Trimming cost V 1 base and J 7 bases; bases outside gene matches: 8. The CDR3 loop is CASSQAAAGIYTQYF. CDR3 bases: TGTGCCAGCAGCCAAGCTGCAGCGGGGATATATACGCAGTATTTT. Looking up the rest from reference TRBV14 and TRBJ2-3 gives the full variable domain: EAGVTQFPSHSVIEKGQTVTLRCDPISGHDNLYWYRRVMGKEIKFLLHFVKESKQDESGMPNNRFLAERTGGTYSTLKVQPAELEDSGVYFCASSQAAAGIYTQYFGPGTRLTVL.

V usage is TRBV6-1 and J usage is TRBJ1-5, with 7 bases that match TRBD1. V shed 4 bases and J 4 bases; nucleotides not matched to a gene: 7. Germline V gene sequence: CDR1 MNHNS, CDR2 SASEGT. The CDR3 has 15 amino acids. The CDR3 is CASSGATGQNQPQHF. In DNA, the CDR3 is TGTGCCAGCAGTGGGGCGACAGGGCAGAATCAGCCCCAGCATTTT.

The chain recombines TRBV7-8 with TRBJ2-7; 7 positions agree with TRBD2. The CDR3 consists of 16 residues. Germline assignment: CDR1 SGHVS and CDR2 FQNEAQ. V lost 0 bases and J lost 6; bases outside the gene matches: 11. CDR3 nucleotides: TGTGCCAGCAGCTTAGCGCCTGGACTAGTTTGGAGCGAGCAGTACTTC. Amino acid sequence: CASSLAPGLVWSEQYF.

This clone was counted ten times or more. The genes are TRBV7-8 and TRBJ1-2; no reliable D call. Germline CDR1 reads SGHVS; CDR2 reads FQNEAQ. The CDR3 has 15 residues. Trimming shortened V by 0 bases and J by 2 bases, and 10 bases separated the two germline ends. CDR3 sequence: CASSLAENLNYGYTF. Written as DNA, the CDR3 is TGTGCCAGCAGCTTAGCAGAGAATCTAAACTATGGCTACACCTTC.

This clone came up many times. The sample has other DNA sequences that encode this CDR3 too. The chain combines TRBV29-1 with TRBJ1-1; D not certain. The CDR3 covers 10 residues. Germline V gene sequence: CDR1 SQVTM, CDR2 ANQGSEA. V was cut by 5 bases and J by 1 base, with 2 bases left in between. CDR3 DNA: TGCAGCGTTAAGAACACTGAAGCTTTCTTT. This sequence encodes CSVKNTEAFF.

V usage is TRBV29-1 and J usage is TRBJ2-3, with D uncertain. This CDR3 is built from 13 residues. Trimming pared 3 bases from V and 2 bases from J, leaving 9 bases between. The germline V gene encodes CDR1 SQVTM and CDR2 ANQGSEA. The CDR3 protein is CSVDPGFTDTQYF. CDR3 nucleotide sequence: TGCAGCGTTGACCCGGGTTTCACAGATACGCAGTATTTT.

The V and J genes are TRBV6-1 and TRBJ2-4; D uncertain. Germline values: CDR1 MNHNS, CDR2 SASEGT. Trimming cost V 3 bases and J 0 bases, with 12 bases left between them. This CDR3 has 16 amino acids. CDR3 in amino acids: CASSEADNLAKNIQYF. CDR3 bases: TGTGCCAGCAGTGAGGCAGATAATCTAGCCAAAAACATTCAGTACTTC.

As regards this clone: This specimen includes other DNA sequences encoding the same CDR3. The chain employs TRBV6-5 and TRBJ2-3; no clear D. The CDR3 consists of 14 residues. Per germline, CDR1 MNHEY and CDR2 SVGAGI. V shed 0 bases and J shed 2 bases, with 6 bases lying between them. The CDR3 region is CASSYSSPTDTQYF. CDR3 nucleotides: TGTGCCAGCAGTTACTCGAGCCCCACAGATACGCAGTATTTT.

The J gene is TRBJ2-7, the V gene TRBV25-1; 13 bases fit TRBD2. Per the germline V gene, CDR1 is MGHDK and CDR2 is SYGVNS. With V trimmed by 6 bases and J by 5 bases, 10 bases remained unmatched. The CDR3 covers 16 residues. CDR3 bases: TGTGCCAGCAGCCGGACTAGCGGGAGCGGTGGCGACGAGCAGTACTTC. It translates to CASSRTSGSGGDEQYF.

This CDR3 is CASSEGERVEAFF. The DNA for the CDR3 is TGTGCCAGCAGTGAAGGAGAAAGGGTTGAAGCTTTCTTT. The V gene is TRBV6-1, the J gene TRBJ1-1; D remains ambiguous. The CDR3 extends over 13 amino acids. Germline V gene lookup returns CDR1 MNHNS and CDR2 SASEGT. V lost 1 base to trimming and J lost 7 bases, with 10 bases between them.

This clone was observed a handful of times. This rearrangement joins TRBV25-1 to TRBJ1-2; no reliable D call. Germline CDR1 is MGHDK and CDR2 is SYGVNS. Trimming removed 4 bases at V and 2 bases at J, with 14 bases between. The CDR3 is 15 amino acids. The CDR3 coding sequence is TGTGCCAGCAGTGCCGACAAGAAGACGAACTATGGCTACACCTTC. Translated, it gives CASSADKKTNYGYTF.

The table lists this clone with a few counts. The chain has TRBV11-2 and TRBJ1-2, with D possibly matching TRBD1 (5 bases). Trimming took off 3 bases at V and 4 bases at J, with 18 bases between the two ends. The CDR3 spans 16 residues. Germline CDR1 reads SGHAT; CDR2 reads FQNNGV. The CDR3 reads CASSLSPSGHLYGYTF. In DNA form, the CDR3 reads TGTGCCAGCAGCTTGAGTCCGTCAGGACACCTCTATGGCTACACCTTC.

Comment on this clone: Other DNA sequences in the sample encode the same CDR3. The rearrangement links TRBV28 to TRBJ1-2, with D perhaps TRBD1 (6 bases). Germline V gene data show CDR1 as MDHEN and CDR2 as SYDVKM. The CDR3 loop spans 11 amino acids. The V gene lost 4 bases and the J gene lost 8 bases, with 8 bases spanning the gap. The CDR3 coding sequence is TGTGCCAGCAGTTCTCAGGGGGGCTACACCTTC. Translation: CASSSQGGYTF.

This clone was counted once. This sample also contains other DNA sequences that code for the same CDR3. The genes are TRBV7-3 and TRBJ2-3, with D hard to call. The CDR3 is made up of 12 amino acids. Trimming left V 5 bases short and J 5 bases short, with 8 bases between. Per germline, CDR1 SGHTA and CDR2 FQGTGA. CDR3 in DNA: TGTGCCAGCAGCCCGTCAGGAGATACGCAGTATTTT. This gives the protein CASSPSGDTQYF.

The chain has TRBV7-6 and TRBJ2-5; D is undetermined. Per the germline V gene, CDR1 is SGHVS and CDR2 is FNYEAQ. V was trimmed by 4 bases and J by 1 base, leaving 10 bases between them. The CDR3 extends over 14 amino acids. Here the CDR3 DNA reads TGTGCCAGCAGCTCCGGACGGTTCCAAGAGACCCAGTACTTC. Its translation: CASSSGRFQETQYF. Filled out from reference TRBV7-6 and TRBJ2-5, the complete variable domain reads GAGVSQSPRYKVTKRGQDVALRCDPISGHVSLYWYRQALGQGPEFLTYFNYEAQQDKSGLPNDRFSAERPEGSISTLTIQRTEQRDSAMYRCASSSGRFQETQYFGPGTRLLVL.

The V call is TRBV28, the J call TRBJ1-2; TRBD1 agrees at 7 bases. The V gene end was trimmed by 5 bases and the J gene end by 4 bases; junction bases not matched to a gene: 7. Germline lookup yields CDR1 MDHEN and CDR2 SYDVKM. The CDR3 length is 14 residues. This CDR3 is CASSTPGQIYGYTF. Written as DNA, the CDR3 is TGTGCCAGCAGTACCCCGGGACAGATCTATGGCTACACCTTC.

The chain uses TRBV6-5 and TRBJ2-5; possibly TRBD1 for D (6 bases). The length of the CDR3 is 15 residues. V was cut by 6 bases and J by 2 bases, with 16 bases left in between. In germline, CDR1 is MNHEY, CDR2 SVGAGI. CDR3 region: CASRWGRDTQETQYF. The CDR3 DNA sequence: TGTGCCAGCAGATGGGGCCGGGACACTCAAGAGACCCAGTACTTC.

This clone was counted between two and nine times. The V gene is TRBV7-2, the J gene TRBJ2-7, with 8 bases that match TRBD1. The CDR3 is made up of 15 amino acids. Unmatched junction bases numbered 6, after V lost 5 bases and J lost 0 bases. The germline V gene has CDR1 SGHTA and CDR2 FQGNSA. In nucleotides, the CDR3 is TGTGCCAGCAGCAAGGGACAGGCGAGCTCCTACGAGCAGTACTTC. It yields the protein CASSKGQASSYEQYF. Complete variable domain (other parts from reference TRBV7-2 and TRBJ2-7): GAGVSQSPSNKVTEKGKDVELRCDPISGHTALYWYRQSLGQGLEFLIYFQGNSAPDKSGLPSDRFSAERTGGSVSTLTIQRTQQEDSAVYLCASSKGQASSYEQYFGPGTRLTVT.

V usage is TRBV11-2 and J usage is TRBJ2-5; D ambiguous. This CDR3 spans 11 amino acids. The germline V gene has CDR1 SGHAT and CDR2 FQNNGV. The V end was cut by 2 bases, the J end by 5 bases, with 3 bases between. This chain's CDR3 is CASSLYETQYF. CDR3 bases: TGTGCCAGCAGCTTATACGAGACCCAGTACTTC.

The chain carries TRBV12-5 and TRBJ1-6, with D hard to call. V was clipped by 2 bases and J by 6 bases, with 8 bases between them. Germline CDR1 is LGHNT and CDR2 is FRNRAP. The CDR3 has 14 residues. The CDR3 sequence is CASGLYQVNSPLHF. As DNA, the CDR3 is TGTGCTAGTGGTTTGTATCAGGTTAATTCACCCCTCCACTTT.

The CDR3 nucleotides read TGTGCCAGCAGCTTAGCGCAAACCGGCCTTGAAAAACTGTTTTTT. Translation gives CASSLAQTGLEKLFF. V usage is TRBV7-8 and J usage is TRBJ1-4; no firm D call. V lost 0 bases, J lost 7 bases, and 12 bases lay in between. Germline V lookup: CDR1 SGHVS, CDR2 FQNEAQ. The length of the CDR3 is 15 residues.